The clone carrying this TCR beta chain appeared once. This entry is derived from a study of blood T cell repertoires in COVID-19. About the study: Researchers got acute and convalescent COVID-19 samples from the United States, Italy and Spain. PBMCs, B-cell-depleted T cells, or T cells provided the cDNA or gDNA that made up the material.

The CDR3 contains 15 residues. V lost 2 bases and J 5 bases, leaving 16 bases between the germline ends. CDR1 is MNHEY and CDR2 is SVGAGI in the germline V gene. Study processing details: Estimation of nucleated cell counts was performed using reference gene primer amplification. Method: immunoSEQ multiplex PCR; TCRdb's copy keeps in-frame clones and lacks some. The V and J calls and clone size were taken over from that table, and D and trimming were inferred from the DNA. The data hold 180,000 or so clones, with 80% to 90% observed a single time. During active infection, Seattle patients enrolled and were then monitored through disease.

This chain connects TRBV6-5 to TRBJ2-7, with D possibly matching TRBD1 (5 bases). Sequencing was carried out using peripheral blood. The TCR sequence derives from a middle-aged woman with COVID-19, enrolled during active disease. CDR3: CASSYDGQHSDEQYF. CDR3 nucleotide sequence: TGTGCCAGCAGTTACGACGGACAACACAGCGACGAGCAGTACTTC.